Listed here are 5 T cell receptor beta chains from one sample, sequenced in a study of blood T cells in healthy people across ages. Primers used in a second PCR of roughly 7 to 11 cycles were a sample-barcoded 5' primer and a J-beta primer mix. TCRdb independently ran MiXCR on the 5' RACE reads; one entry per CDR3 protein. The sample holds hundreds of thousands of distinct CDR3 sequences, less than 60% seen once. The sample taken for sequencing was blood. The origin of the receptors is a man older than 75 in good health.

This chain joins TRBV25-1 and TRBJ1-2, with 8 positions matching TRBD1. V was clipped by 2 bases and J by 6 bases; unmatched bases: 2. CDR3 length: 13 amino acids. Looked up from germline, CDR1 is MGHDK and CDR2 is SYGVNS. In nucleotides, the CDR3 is TGTGCCAGCAGTGAAGGACAGGGACATGGCTACACCTTC. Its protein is CASSEGQGHGYTF.

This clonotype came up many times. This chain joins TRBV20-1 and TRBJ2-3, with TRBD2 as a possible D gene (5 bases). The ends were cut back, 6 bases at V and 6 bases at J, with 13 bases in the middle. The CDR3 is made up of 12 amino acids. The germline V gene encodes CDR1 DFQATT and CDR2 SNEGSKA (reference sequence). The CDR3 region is CSARTSSDTQYF. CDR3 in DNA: TGCAGTGCCCGAACTAGTTCGGATACGCAGTATTTT.

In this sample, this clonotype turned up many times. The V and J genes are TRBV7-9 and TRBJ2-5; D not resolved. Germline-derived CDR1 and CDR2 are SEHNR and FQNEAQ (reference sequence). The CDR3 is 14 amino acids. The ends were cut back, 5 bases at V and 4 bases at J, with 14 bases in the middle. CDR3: CASSRPDRPETQYF. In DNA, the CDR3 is TGTGCCAGCAGCCGCCCCGACCGACCAGAGACCCAGTACTTC.

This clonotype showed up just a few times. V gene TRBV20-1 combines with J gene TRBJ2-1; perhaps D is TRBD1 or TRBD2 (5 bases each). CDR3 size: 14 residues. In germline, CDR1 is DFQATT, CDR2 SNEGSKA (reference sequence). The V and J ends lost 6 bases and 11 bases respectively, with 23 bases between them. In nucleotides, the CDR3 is TGCAGTGCCGGGACCTCCGCCCGTGGGTTCAAGCAGTTCTTC. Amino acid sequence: CSAGTSARGFKQFF.

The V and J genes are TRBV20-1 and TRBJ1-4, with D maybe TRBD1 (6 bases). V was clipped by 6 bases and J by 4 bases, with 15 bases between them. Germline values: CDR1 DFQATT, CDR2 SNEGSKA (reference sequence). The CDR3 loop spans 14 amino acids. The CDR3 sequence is CSARRTADNEKLFF. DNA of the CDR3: TGCAGTGCCAGGAGGACAGCCGATAATGAAAAACTGTTTTTT.